These T cell receptor beta chains were read from a single sample in a study of blood T cell repertoires in COVID-19. The repertoire was sequenced with immunoSEQ multiplex PCR; TCRdb's copy has only in-frame clones and lacks some. The table has about 250,000 clones, around 80% seen once. The sequencing input was peripheral blood. These receptors all stem from a human donor in a cohort sampled during active COVID-19. CDR3s include the opening cysteine and the closing phenylalanine or tryptophan. Each record gives: clone size, J gene, V gene, D gene, CDR3 DNA, CDR3 protein. A D gene is named only where the DNA matches it firmly. Only part of the rows carry a size: once, few, many, or a class if the clone is expanded.

clone size: NA
J gene: TRBJ2-3
V gene: TRBV10-3
D gene: NA
CDR3 DNA: TGTGCCATCAGTGAGTCATTAGGAAGACGGGGGGATACGCAGTATTTT
CDR3 protein: CAISESLGRRGDTQYF

clone size: once
J gene: TRBJ2-3
V gene: TRBV3-1/TRBV3-2
D gene: TRBD2
CDR3 DNA: TGTGCCAGCAGCGATACTCCTAGCGGGGGTGATACGCAGTATTTT
CDR3 protein: CASSDTPSGGDTQYF

clone size: NA
J gene: TRBJ2-7
V gene: TRBV27
D gene: TRBD1
CDR3 DNA: TGTGCCAGCAGTGCAGGGGGAAGGGCCTACGAGCAGTACTTC
CDR3 protein: CASSAGGRAYEQYF

clone size: NA
J gene: TRBJ2-7
V gene: TRBV28
D gene: TRBD2
CDR3 DNA: TGTGCCAGCAGTCCTATAGCGGGGGGGCGGTACGAGCAGTACTTC
CDR3 protein: CASSPIAGGRYEQYF

clone size: NA
J gene: TRBJ1-1
V gene: TRBV11-2
D gene: NA
CDR3 DNA: TGTGCCAGCAGCCCTCGCAGGGTTAGCACTGAAGCTTTCTTT
CDR3 protein: CASSPRRVSTEAFF

clone size: once
J gene: TRBJ2-2
V gene: TRBV5-5
D gene: NA
CDR3 DNA: TGTGCCAGCATCACACCCATCGCGGTTGGGACCGGGGAGCTGTTTTTT
CDR3 protein: CASITPIAVGTGELFF

clone size: NA
J gene: TRBJ1-5
V gene: TRBV6-6
D gene: NA
CDR3 DNA: TGTGCCAGCAGCCGATTGCGGGATAGCAATCAGCCCCAGCATTTT
CDR3 protein: CASSRLRDSNQPQHF

clone size: NA
J gene: TRBJ1-1
V gene: TRBV28
D gene: TRBD1
CDR3 DNA: TGTGCCAGCAGTCAACGGGACAGGGGGTTCAGTGAAGCTTTCTTT
CDR3 protein: CASSQRDRGFSEAFF

clone size: NA
J gene: TRBJ2-5
V gene: TRBV6-1
D gene: TRBD2
CDR3 DNA: TGTGCCAGCAGTGCCTCGGGGGGGGAGGGAGCAAGAGAGACCCAGTACTTC
CDR3 protein: CASSASGGEGARETQYF

clone size: few
J gene: TRBJ1-3
V gene: TRBV19
D gene: NA
CDR3 DNA: TGTGCCAGTAGTGGCAGGAACTCTGGAAACACCATATATTTT
CDR3 protein: CASSGRNSGNTIYF

clone size: NA
J gene: TRBJ2-5
V gene: TRBV2
D gene: NA
CDR3 DNA: TGTGCCAGCAACCGGGCAGGGCCTAGGGAGACCCAGTACTTC
CDR3 protein: CASNRAGPRETQYF

clone size: NA
J gene: TRBJ1-5
V gene: TRBV6-6
D gene: TRBD1
CDR3 DNA: TGTGCCAGCAGTTACTCGCAGGGGGATCAGCCCCAGCATTTT
CDR3 protein: CASSYSQGDQPQHF

clone size: NA
J gene: TRBJ2-1
V gene: TRBV11-3
D gene: TRBD1
CDR3 DNA: TGTGCCAGCAGCTTCGGGACAGGGGGCGGCGATGAGCAGTTCTTC
CDR3 protein: CASSFGTGGGDEQFF

clone size: NA
J gene: TRBJ2-1
V gene: TRBV6-1
D gene: NA
CDR3 DNA: TGTGCCAGCAGTGAAACGACGGGAGCGGGCAATGAGCAGTTCTTC
CDR3 protein: CASSETTGAGNEQFF

clone size: NA
J gene: TRBJ2-7
V gene: TRBV18
D gene: NA
CDR3 DNA: TGTGCCAGCTCCCTGGACAGCGAACACTACGAGCAGTACTTC
CDR3 protein: CASSLDSEHYEQYF

clone size: NA
J gene: TRBJ1-2
V gene: TRBV11-2
D gene: TRBD1
CDR3 DNA: TGTGCCAGCAGCTCGGGACAGAACTATGGCTACACCTTC
CDR3 protein: CASSSGQNYGYTF

clone size: NA
J gene: TRBJ1-1
V gene: TRBV5-1
D gene: NA
CDR3 DNA: TGCGCCACCAGAGGGCTTAGGGGCACTGAAGCTTTCTTT
CDR3 protein: CATRGLRGTEAFF

clone size: few
J gene: TRBJ1-5
V gene: TRBV5-8
D gene: TRBD1
CDR3 DNA: TGTGCCAGCAGCGTCCCCGGGACAGGGGTACAGCCCCAGCATTTT
CDR3 protein: CASSVPGTGVQPQHF

clone size: NA
J gene: TRBJ2-2
V gene: TRBV18
D gene: NA
CDR3 DNA: TGTGCCAGCTCACAGGGACAACTAACCGGGGAGCTGTTTTTT
CDR3 protein: CASSQGQLTGELFF

clone size: once
J gene: TRBJ2-3
V gene: TRBV19
D gene: TRBD2
CDR3 DNA: TGTGCCAGTAGCCCCACGGCGGGAGGCACAGATACGCAGTATTTT
CDR3 protein: CASSPTAGGTDTQYF

clone size: once
J gene: TRBJ1-2
V gene: TRBV19
D gene: TRBD1
CDR3 DNA: TGTGCCAGTAGTACCACCGGGACAGGGTCCCCGGCTCGAGGCTACACCTTC
CDR3 protein: CASSTTGTGSPARGYTF

clone size: NA
J gene: TRBJ2-5
V gene: TRBV28
D gene: NA
CDR3 DNA: TGTGCCAGCAGCCGCCGATCGGGCGGGGAGACCCAGTACTTC
CDR3 protein: CASSRRSGGETQYF

clone size: NA
J gene: TRBJ1-3
V gene: TRBV2
D gene: TRBD1
CDR3 DNA: TGTGCCAGCAGACGACAGGGGGTTACGGGAAACACCATATATTTT
CDR3 protein: CASRRQGVTGNTIYF

clone size: NA
J gene: TRBJ2-5
V gene: TRBV5-5
D gene: NA
CDR3 DNA: TGTGCCAGCAGCCCGGGACAAAAAATAGAGACCCAGTACTTC
CDR3 protein: CASSPGQKIETQYF

clone size: NA
J gene: TRBJ1-1
V gene: TRBV24-1
D gene: TRBD1
CDR3 DNA: TGTGCCACCAGTGGAGCGGCAGGGGGCGAAGCTTTCTTT
CDR3 protein: CATSGAAGGEAFF

clone size: NA
J gene: TRBJ2-1
V gene: TRBV2
D gene: TRBD2
CDR3 DNA: TGTGCCAGCAGTGAATCGGCTAGCGGCAGGGATGAGCAGTTCTTC
CDR3 protein: CASSESASGRDEQFF

clone size: NA
J gene: TRBJ2-1
V gene: TRBV11-1
D gene: TRBD1
CDR3 DNA: TGTGCCAGCAGCTTTAGGGACAGAATAAACAATGAGCAGTTCTTC
CDR3 protein: CASSFRDRINNEQFF

clone size: few
J gene: TRBJ1-2
V gene: TRBV5-1
D gene: NA
CDR3 DNA: TGCGCCAGCAGATACACAGGAGATTTAGGCTACACCTTC
CDR3 protein: CASRYTGDLGYTF

clone size: NA
J gene: TRBJ2-7
V gene: TRBV6-5
D gene: TRBD2
CDR3 DNA: TGTGCCAGCGGCTCGACTAGCGGGGTTCGTGACGAGCAGTACTTC
CDR3 protein: CASGSTSGVRDEQYF

clone size: NA
J gene: TRBJ2-1
V gene: TRBV24-1
D gene: TRBD2
CDR3 DNA: TGTGCCACCAGTGACGTACTAGCGGGAGAGGGTGAGCAGTTCTTC
CDR3 protein: CATSDVLAGEGEQFF

clone size: NA
J gene: TRBJ2-1
V gene: TRBV11-2
D gene: TRBD2
CDR3 DNA: TGTGCCAGCAGCCGCGTCTCCGAGCGGGAGGGCCGGGGGCAGTTCTTC
CDR3 protein: CASSRVSEREGRGQFF

clone size: NA
J gene: TRBJ2-7
V gene: TRBV5-6
D gene: TRBD1
CDR3 DNA: TGTGCCAGCAGCCTAGGGACAGGGGCGCCCTACGAGCAGTACTTC
CDR3 protein: CASSLGTGAPYEQYF

clone size: few
J gene: TRBJ2-1
V gene: TRBV5-1
D gene: TRBD2
CDR3 DNA: TGCGCCAGCAGCTTGAGTCTAGCGGGGCGTCGCAATGAGCAGTTCTTC
CDR3 protein: CASSLSLAGRRNEQFF

clone size: NA
J gene: TRBJ2-5
V gene: TRBV19
D gene: NA
CDR3 DNA: TGTGCCAGTAGTATAGAACCGCAGCAAGAGACCCAGTACTTC
CDR3 protein: CASSIEPQQETQYF

clone size: NA
J gene: TRBJ1-4
V gene: TRBV5-1
D gene: TRBD1
CDR3 DNA: TGCGCCAGCAGCTTGTTAGAGGGGGCTCCGGAAAAACTGTTTTTT
CDR3 protein: CASSLLEGAPEKLFF

clone size: NA
J gene: TRBJ1-2
V gene: TRBV7-8
D gene: TRBD1
CDR3 DNA: TGTGCCAGCAGCTTAGCACAGGGGTCGGTAATCCACTATGGCTACACCTTC
CDR3 protein: CASSLAQGSVIHYGYTF

clone size: NA
J gene: TRBJ1-2
V gene: TRBV5-1
D gene: TRBD1
CDR3 DNA: TGCGCCAGCAGCTTAGGGACAGAGACCTATGGCTACACCTTC
CDR3 protein: CASSLGTETYGYTF

clone size: NA
J gene: TRBJ2-5
V gene: TRBV24-1
D gene: TRBD2
CDR3 DNA: TGTGCCACCAGTGACCCCGGGACTAGTTCCCCCCAAGAGACCCAGTACTTC
CDR3 protein: CATSDPGTSSPQETQYF

clone size: NA
J gene: TRBJ2-3
V gene: TRBV2
D gene: TRBD2
CDR3 DNA: TGTGCCAGCAGTGATACCCTAGCGGGAGGGTGGCAGTATTTT
CDR3 protein: CASSDTLAGGWQYF

clone size: NA
J gene: TRBJ1-1
V gene: TRBV2
D gene: TRBD1
CDR3 DNA: TGTGCCAGCAGTTTTGACAGGGACCAATTGAACACTGAAGCTTTCTTT
CDR3 protein: CASSFDRDQLNTEAFF

clone size: NA
J gene: TRBJ2-3
V gene: TRBV10-2
D gene: NA
CDR3 DNA: TGCGCCAGCAGTGTAAATGGGCACACAGATACGCAGTATTTT
CDR3 protein: CASSVNGHTDTQYF

clone size: few
J gene: TRBJ1-1
V gene: TRBV5-1
D gene: NA
CDR3 DNA: TGCGCCAGCAGCTTGGCCCTCGGGACACCCAGGGCGAGGACTGAAGCTTTCTTT
CDR3 protein: CASSLALGTPRARTEAFF

clone size: NA
J gene: TRBJ2-7
V gene: TRBV5-1
D gene: NA
CDR3 DNA: TGCGCCAGCAGCTTGGCGGCAGGGCCGAACGAGCAGTACTTC
CDR3 protein: CASSLAAGPNEQYF

clone size: NA
J gene: TRBJ1-6
V gene: TRBV10-3
D gene: NA
CDR3 DNA: TGTGCCATCAGATTGGACAATTATTCACCCCTCCACTTT
CDR3 protein: CAIRLDNYSPLHF

clone size: NA
J gene: TRBJ2-1
V gene: TRBV21-1
D gene: NA
CDR3 DNA: TGTGCCAGCAGCAAAGTCGGTCTTAATGAGCAGTTCTTC
CDR3 protein: CASSKVGLNEQFF

clone size: NA
J gene: TRBJ2-7
V gene: TRBV27
D gene: NA
CDR3 DNA: TGTGCCAGCAGTTTGAAGCCGCAGGGCCTAGGCTACGAGCAGTACTTC
CDR3 protein: CASSLKPQGLGYEQYF

clone size: few
J gene: TRBJ1-2
V gene: TRBV6-2/TRBV6-3
D gene: NA
CDR3 DNA: TGTGCCAGCAGTTATGACAGAAACTATGGCTACACCTTC
CDR3 protein: CASSYDRNYGYTF

clone size: NA
J gene: TRBJ2-3
V gene: TRBV30
D gene: NA
CDR3 DNA: TGTGCCTGGATCCCGACAGGCCATTTTTATAATACGCAGTATTTT
CDR3 protein: CAWIPTGHFYNTQYF

clone size: NA
J gene: TRBJ2-1
V gene: TRBV11-2
D gene: NA
CDR3 DNA: TGTGCCAGCAGCTTGTTACCGAGGGTAGCCAATGAGCAGTTCTTC
CDR3 protein: CASSLLPRVANEQFF

clone size: few
J gene: TRBJ2-1
V gene: TRBV7-2
D gene: NA
CDR3 DNA: TGTGCCAGCAGCCAAGAACTAGAAACCAATGAGCAGTTCTTC
CDR3 protein: CASSQELETNEQFF

clone size: NA
J gene: TRBJ1-5
V gene: TRBV28
D gene: NA
CDR3 DNA: TGTGCCAGCAGGCAGGACAGCCCCAATCAGCCCCAGCATTTT
CDR3 protein: CASRQDSPNQPQHF

clone size: NA
J gene: TRBJ1-3
V gene: TRBV4-2
D gene: NA
CDR3 DNA: TGTGCCAGCAGCCAAGCAGACTCTGGTGCGGGAAACACCATATATTTT
CDR3 protein: CASSQADSGAGNTIYF

clone size: few
J gene: TRBJ1-2
V gene: TRBV29-1
D gene: NA
CDR3 DNA: TGCAGCGTTGCCAGGACTAACTATGGCTACACCTTC
CDR3 protein: CSVARTNYGYTF